This TCR beta chain was recorded in a study of shared clonotypes between healthy human individuals. Study conclusions and caveats: Several donors held approximately 4.5% of naive CD4 clonotypes in common.

Data came from immunoSEQ multiplex PCR; TCRdb stores just in-frame clones and leaves some out. The repertoire holds some 660,000 clones, around 78% seen once, with 1.5% to 2% in the top ten. This clone turned up a few times. The antigen is undetermined. The CDR3 runs 14 residues. The germline CDR1 and CDR2 sequences are SGHAT and FQNNGV. V lost 3 bases to trimming and J lost 8 bases; unmatched junction nucleotides: 4. This chain joins TRBV11-2 and TRBJ1-4; 9 nucleotides line up with TRBD1. This TCR was sampled from a woman in her 30s in good health. The sequenced sample consisted of memory CD4+ T cells sorted from blood. The sample's subset: CD45RA-negative fraction. DNA of the CDR3: TGTGCCAGCAGCTTCGGACAGGGGACCGAAAAACTGTTTTTT. Its translation: CASSFGQGTEKLFF.